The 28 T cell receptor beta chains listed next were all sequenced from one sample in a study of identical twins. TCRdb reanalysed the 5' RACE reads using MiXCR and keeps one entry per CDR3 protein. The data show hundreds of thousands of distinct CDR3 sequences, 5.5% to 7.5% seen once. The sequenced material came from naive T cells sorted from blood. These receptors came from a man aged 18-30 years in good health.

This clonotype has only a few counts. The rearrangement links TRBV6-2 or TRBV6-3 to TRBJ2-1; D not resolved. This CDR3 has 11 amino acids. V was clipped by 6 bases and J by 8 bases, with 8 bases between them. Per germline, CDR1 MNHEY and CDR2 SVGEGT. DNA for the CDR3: TGTGCCAGCAGGCTTATCCATGAGCAGTTCTTC. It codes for CASRLIHEQFF.

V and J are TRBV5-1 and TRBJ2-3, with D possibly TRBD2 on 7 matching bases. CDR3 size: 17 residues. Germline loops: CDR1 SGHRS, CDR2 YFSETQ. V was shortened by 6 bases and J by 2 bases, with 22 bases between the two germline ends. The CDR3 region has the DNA TGCGCCAGCAACCCGGGCCGGGGGGCGGGGGCCACAGATACGCAGTATTTT. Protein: CASNPGRGAGATDTQYF.

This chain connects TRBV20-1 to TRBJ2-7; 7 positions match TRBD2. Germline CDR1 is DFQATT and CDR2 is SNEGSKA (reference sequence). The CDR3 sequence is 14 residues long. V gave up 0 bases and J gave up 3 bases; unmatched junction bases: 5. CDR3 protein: CSAREPTGGYEQYV. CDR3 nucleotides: TGCAGTGCTAGAGAACCCACGGGAGGCTACGAGCAGTACGTC.

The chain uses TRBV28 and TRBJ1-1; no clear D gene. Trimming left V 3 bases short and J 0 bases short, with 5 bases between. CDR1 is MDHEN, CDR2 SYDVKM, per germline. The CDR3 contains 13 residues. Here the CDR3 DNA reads TGTGCCAGCAGTTTTAACCTGAACACTGAAGCTTTCTTT. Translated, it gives CASSFNLNTEAFF.

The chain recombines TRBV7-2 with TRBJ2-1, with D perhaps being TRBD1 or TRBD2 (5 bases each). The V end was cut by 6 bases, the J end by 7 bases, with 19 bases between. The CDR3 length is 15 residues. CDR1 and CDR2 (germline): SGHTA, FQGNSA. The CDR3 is CASSREGRVLNEQFF. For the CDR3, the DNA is TGTGCCAGCAGTCGAGAGGGCAGGGTATTAAATGAGCAGTTCTTC.

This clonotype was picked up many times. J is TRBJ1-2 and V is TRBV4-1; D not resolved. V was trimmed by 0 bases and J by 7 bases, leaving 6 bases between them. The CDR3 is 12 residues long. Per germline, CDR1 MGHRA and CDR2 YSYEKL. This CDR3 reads CASSQDDFGYTF. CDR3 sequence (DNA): TGCGCCAGCAGCCAAGACGACTTTGGCTACACCTTC.

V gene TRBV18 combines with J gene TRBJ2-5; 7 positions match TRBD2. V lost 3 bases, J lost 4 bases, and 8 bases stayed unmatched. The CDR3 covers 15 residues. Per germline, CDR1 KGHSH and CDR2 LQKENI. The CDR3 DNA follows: TGTGCCAGCTCACCGGCGGGAGCCTGGGGAGAGACCCAGTACTTC. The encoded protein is CASSPAGAWGETQYF. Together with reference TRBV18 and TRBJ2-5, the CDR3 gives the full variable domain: NAGVMQNPRHLVRRRGQEARLRCSPMKGHSHVYWYRQLPEEGLKFMVYLQKENIIDESGMPKERFSAEFPKEGPSILRIQQVVRGDSAAYFCASSPAGAWGETQYFGPGTRLLVL.

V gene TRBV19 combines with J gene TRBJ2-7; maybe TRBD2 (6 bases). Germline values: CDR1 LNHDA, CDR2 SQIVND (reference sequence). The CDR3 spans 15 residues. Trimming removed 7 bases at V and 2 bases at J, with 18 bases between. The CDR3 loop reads CASKRGLGPAYEQYF. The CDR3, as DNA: TGTGCCAGTAAACGGGGACTTGGGCCCGCCTACGAGCAGTACTTC.

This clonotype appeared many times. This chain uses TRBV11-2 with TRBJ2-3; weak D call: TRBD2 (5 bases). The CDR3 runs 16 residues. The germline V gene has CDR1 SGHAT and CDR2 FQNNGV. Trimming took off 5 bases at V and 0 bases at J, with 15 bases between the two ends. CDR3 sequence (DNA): TGTGCCAGCAGCCTCGGGGTTAGTTCTAGCACAGATACGCAGTATTTT. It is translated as CASSLGVSSSTDTQYF.

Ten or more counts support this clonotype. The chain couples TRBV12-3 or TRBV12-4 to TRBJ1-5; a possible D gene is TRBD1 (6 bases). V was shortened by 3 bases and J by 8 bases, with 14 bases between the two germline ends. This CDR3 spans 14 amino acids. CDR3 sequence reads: CASSLGEGEEPQHF. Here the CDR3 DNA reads TGTGCCAGCAGTTTGGGGGAGGGGGAGGAGCCCCAGCATTTT.

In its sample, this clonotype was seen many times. CDR3 in amino acids: CSARVLAVYNEQFF. The CDR3 DNA reads TGCAGTGCTAGAGTACTAGCGGTTTACAATGAGCAGTTCTTC. The genes are TRBV20-1 and TRBJ2-1; 8 nucleotides line up with TRBD2. V shed 1 base and J 4 bases; nucleotides not matched to a gene: 3. From germline, CDR1 is DFQATT and CDR2 SNEGSKA (reference sequence). There are 14 residues in the CDR3.

The CDR3 is CASSQVNSGGRAEQFF. CDR3 DNA: TGCGCCAGCAGCCAAGTAAATAGCGGGGGACGGGCTGAGCAGTTCTTC. This sequence joins TRBV4-1 and TRBJ2-1; 9 bases line up with TRBD2. The length of the CDR3 is 16 residues. Per the germline V gene, CDR1 is MGHRA and CDR2 is YSYEKL. Trimming removed 1 base from V and 9 bases from J; junction bases left unmatched: 10.

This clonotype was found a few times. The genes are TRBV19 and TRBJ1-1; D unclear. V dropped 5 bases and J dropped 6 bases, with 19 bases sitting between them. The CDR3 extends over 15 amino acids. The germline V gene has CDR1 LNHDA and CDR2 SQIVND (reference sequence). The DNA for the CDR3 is TGTGCCAGTAGTCGGGATATTGGACGGGTCCCTGAAGCTTTCTTT. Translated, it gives CASSRDIGRVPEAFF.

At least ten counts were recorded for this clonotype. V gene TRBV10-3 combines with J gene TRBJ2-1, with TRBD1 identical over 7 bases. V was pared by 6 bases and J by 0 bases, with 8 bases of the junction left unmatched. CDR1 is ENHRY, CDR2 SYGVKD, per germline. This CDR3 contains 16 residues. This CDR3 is CAISRTGSSSYNEQFF. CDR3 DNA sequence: TGTGCCATCAGCCGGACAGGCTCTAGCTCCTACAATGAGCAGTTCTTC.

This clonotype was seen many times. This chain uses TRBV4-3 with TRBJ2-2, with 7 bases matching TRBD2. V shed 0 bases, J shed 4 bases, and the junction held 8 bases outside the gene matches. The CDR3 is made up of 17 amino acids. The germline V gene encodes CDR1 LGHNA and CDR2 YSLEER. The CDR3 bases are TGCGCCAGCAGCCAAGAAGTGGGAGGGTTTGGCACCGGGGAGCTGTTTTTT. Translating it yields CASSQEVGGFGTGELFF.

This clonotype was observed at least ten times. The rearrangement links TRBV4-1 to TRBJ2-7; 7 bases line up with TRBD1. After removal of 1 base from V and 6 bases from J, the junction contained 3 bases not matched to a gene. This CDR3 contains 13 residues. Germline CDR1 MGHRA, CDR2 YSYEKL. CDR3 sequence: CASSQGQGSEQYV. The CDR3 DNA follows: TGCGCCAGCAGCCAAGGACAGGGCAGCGAGCAGTACGTC.

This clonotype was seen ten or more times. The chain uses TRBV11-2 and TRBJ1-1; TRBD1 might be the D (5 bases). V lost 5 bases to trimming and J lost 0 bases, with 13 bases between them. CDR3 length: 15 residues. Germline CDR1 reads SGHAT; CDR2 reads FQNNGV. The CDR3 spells CASSPRARMNTEAFF. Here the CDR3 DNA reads TGTGCCAGCAGCCCCAGGGCCAGGATGAACACTGAAGCTTTCTTT. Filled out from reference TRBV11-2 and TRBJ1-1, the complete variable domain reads EAGVAQSPRYKIIEKRQSVAFWCNPISGHATLYWYQQILGQGPKLLIQFQNNGVVDDSQLPKDRFSAERLKGVDSTLKIQPAKLEDSAVYLCASSPRARMNTEAFFGQGTRLTVV.

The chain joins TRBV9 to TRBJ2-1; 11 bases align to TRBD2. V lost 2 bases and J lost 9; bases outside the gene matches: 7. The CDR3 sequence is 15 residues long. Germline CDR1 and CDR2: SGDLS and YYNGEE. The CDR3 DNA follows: TGTGCCAGCAGCGTTAGCGGGAGGGATAATGGTGAGCAGTTCTTC. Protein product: CASSVSGRDNGEQFF. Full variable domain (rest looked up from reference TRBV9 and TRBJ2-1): DSGVTQTPKHLITATGQRVTLRCSPRSGDLSVYWYQQSLDQGLQFLIQYYNGEERAKGNILERFSAQQFPDLHSELNLSSLELGDSALYFCASSVSGRDNGEQFFGPGTRLTVL.

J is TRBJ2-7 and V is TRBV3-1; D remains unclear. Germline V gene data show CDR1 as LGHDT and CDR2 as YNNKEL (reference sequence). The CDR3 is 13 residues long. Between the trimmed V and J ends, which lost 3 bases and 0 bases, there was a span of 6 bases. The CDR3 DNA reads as TGTGCCAGCAGCCATTCAACCTCCTACGAGCAGTACGTC. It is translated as CASSHSTSYEQYV.

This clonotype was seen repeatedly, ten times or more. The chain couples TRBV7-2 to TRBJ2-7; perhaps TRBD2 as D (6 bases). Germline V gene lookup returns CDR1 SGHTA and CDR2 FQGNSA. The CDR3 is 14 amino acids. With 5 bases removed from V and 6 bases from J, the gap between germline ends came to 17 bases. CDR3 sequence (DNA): TGTGCCAGCAGCCCCGTTGGGGGGTCCAGCGAGCAGTACTTC. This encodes CASSPVGGSSEQYF.

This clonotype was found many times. CDR3 coding DNA: TGCAGCGTTGAACAGGGGACCACTGAAGCTTTCTTT. Translated, it gives CSVEQGTTEAFF. V usage is TRBV29-1 and J usage is TRBJ1-1; TRBD1 might be the D (6 bases). The CDR3 totals 12 residues. V was cut by 2 bases and J by 4 bases, with 8 bases left in between. Germline assignment: CDR1 SQVTM and CDR2 ANQGSEA.

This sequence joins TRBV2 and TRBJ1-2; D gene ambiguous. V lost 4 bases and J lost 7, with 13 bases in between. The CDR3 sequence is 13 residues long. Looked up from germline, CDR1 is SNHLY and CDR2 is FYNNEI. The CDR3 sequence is CASSVGGIGGYTF. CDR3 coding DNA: TGTGCCAGCAGTGTGGGAGGGATTGGTGGCTACACCTTC.

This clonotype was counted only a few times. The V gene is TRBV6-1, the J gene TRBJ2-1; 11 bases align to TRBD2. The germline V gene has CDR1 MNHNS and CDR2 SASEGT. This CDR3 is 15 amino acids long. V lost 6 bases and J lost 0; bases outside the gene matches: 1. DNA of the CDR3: TGTGCCAGCAGAACTAGCGGGGGCTCCTACAATGAGCAGTTCTTC. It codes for CASRTSGGSYNEQFF.

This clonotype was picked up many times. The CDR3 sequence: CSARFLGGWNEQFF. In nucleotides, the CDR3 is TGCAGTGCTAGATTTTTAGGAGGGTGGAATGAGCAGTTCTTC. The chain has TRBV20-1 and TRBJ2-1; D may be TRBD2 (6 bases). V lost 2 bases and J 7 bases, leaving 15 bases between the germline ends. Germline V gives CDR1 DFQATT, CDR2 SNEGSKA (reference sequence). This CDR3 spans 14 amino acids.

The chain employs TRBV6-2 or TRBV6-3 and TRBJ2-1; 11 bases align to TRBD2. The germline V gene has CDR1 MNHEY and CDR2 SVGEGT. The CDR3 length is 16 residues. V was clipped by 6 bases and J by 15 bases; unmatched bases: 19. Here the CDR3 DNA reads TGTGCCAGCAGGACAATGGATTTTATAGCGGGAGGGCCGTCGTTCTTC. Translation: CASRTMDFIAGGPSFF.

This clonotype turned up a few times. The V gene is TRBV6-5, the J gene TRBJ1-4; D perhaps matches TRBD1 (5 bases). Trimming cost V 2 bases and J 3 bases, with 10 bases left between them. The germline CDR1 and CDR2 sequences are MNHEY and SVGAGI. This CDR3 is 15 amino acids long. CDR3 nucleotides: TGTGCCAGCAGTTACCGCAGGGTACCTAATGAAAAACTGTTTTTT. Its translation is CASSYRRVPNEKLFF.

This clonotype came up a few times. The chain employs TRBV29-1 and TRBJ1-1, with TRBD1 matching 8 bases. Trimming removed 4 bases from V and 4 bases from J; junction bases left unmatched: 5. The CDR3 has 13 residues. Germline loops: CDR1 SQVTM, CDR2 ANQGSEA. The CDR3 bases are TGCAGCGTTGGGCGGGACAGGTCCACTGAAGCTTTCTTT. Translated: CSVGRDRSTEAFF.

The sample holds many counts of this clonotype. In DNA form, the CDR3 reads TGTGCCAGCAGTTTAGGGGGACTAGTTGAAGAGACCCAGTACTTC. This encodes CASSLGGLVEETQYF. The rearrangement joins TRBV12-3 or TRBV12-4 to TRBJ2-5; 8 bases fit TRBD2. The V segment lost 1 base and the J segment 3 bases; nucleotides outside the gene matches: 4. The CDR3 consists of 15 residues.